This TCR beta chain was recovered during a study of long-term antiretroviral therapy in people with HIV. Points from the study as a whole: Information pertaining to ART adherence, viral resistance or therapeutic modifications was not obtained. Every time point showed a repertoire led by clones expanded before ART.

Runs used v3.0 of the immunoSEQ assay and were done at survey level. Only in-frame clones appear in the TCRdb table, and some are missing; sequencing was by immunoSEQ multiplex PCR. The table shows under 20,000 clones, with about 89% occurring only once. As regards this clone: Its antigen remains unidentified.

The specimen was unsorted PBMCs, collected 0.5 years after starting antiretroviral therapy. This TCR derives from a man aged 35 to 55 with HIV.

The CDR3 DNA reads as TGTGCCAGCAGCCTGACAGGGGGAGATGGCTACACCTTC. It is translated as CASSLTGGDGYTF. The J gene is TRBJ1-2, the V gene TRBV6-5; 9 bases map to TRBD1. The CDR3 consists of 13 residues. In germline, CDR1 is MNHEY, CDR2 SVGAGI. Trimming took 6 bases from V and 6 from J; bases not matched to a gene: 5.